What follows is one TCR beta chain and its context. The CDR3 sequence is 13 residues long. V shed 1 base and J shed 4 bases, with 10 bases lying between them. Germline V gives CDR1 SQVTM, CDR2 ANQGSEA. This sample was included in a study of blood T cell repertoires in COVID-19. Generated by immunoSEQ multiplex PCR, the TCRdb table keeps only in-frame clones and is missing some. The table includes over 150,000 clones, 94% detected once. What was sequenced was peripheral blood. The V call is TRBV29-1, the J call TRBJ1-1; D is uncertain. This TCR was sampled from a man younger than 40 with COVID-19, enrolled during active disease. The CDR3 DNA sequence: TGCAGCGTTGAAGGGGGAGAAGCCACTGAAGCTTTCTTT. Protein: CSVEGGEATEAFF.